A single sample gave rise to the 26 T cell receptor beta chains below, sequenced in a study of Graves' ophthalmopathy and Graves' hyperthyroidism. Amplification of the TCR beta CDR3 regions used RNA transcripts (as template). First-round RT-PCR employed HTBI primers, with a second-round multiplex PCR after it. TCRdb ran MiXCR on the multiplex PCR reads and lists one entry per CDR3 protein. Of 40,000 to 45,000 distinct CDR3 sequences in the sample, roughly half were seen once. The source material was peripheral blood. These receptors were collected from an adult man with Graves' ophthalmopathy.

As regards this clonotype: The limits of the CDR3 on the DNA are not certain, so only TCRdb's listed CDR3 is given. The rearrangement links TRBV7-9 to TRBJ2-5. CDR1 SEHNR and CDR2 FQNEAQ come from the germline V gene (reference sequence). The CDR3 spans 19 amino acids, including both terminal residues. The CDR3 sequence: CASSSGNEKLFFGSGTQYF.

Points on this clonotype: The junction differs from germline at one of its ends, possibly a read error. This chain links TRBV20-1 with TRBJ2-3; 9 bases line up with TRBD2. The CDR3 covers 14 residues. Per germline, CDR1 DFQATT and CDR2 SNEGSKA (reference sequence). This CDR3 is CSATCGRALNTQYF. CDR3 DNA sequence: TGCAGTGCCACATGCGGGAGGGCCTTGAATACGCAGTACTTT.

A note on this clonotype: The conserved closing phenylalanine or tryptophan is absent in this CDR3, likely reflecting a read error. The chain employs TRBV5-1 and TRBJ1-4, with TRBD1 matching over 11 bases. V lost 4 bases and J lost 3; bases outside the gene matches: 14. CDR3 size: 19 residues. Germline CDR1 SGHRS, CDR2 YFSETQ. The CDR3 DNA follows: TGCGCCAGCAGCCTGGCCCGGACAGGGGGCGGAGGGGCTAATGAAAAACTGTTTTCT. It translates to CASSLARTGGGGANEKLFS.

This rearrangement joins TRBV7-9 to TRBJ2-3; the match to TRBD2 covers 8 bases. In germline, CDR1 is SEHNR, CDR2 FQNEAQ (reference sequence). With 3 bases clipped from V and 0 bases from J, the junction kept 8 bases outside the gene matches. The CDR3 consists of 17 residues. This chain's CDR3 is CASSFLPSGSSTDTQYF. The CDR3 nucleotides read TGTGCCAGCAGCTTCCTCCCTAGCGGGTCTAGCACAGATACGCAGTATTTT.

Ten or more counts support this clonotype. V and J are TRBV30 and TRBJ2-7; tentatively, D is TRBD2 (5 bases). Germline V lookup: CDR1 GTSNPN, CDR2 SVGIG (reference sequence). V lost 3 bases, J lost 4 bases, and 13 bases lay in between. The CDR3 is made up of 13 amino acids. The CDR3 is CAWRPGTRYEQYF. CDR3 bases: TGTGCCTGGAGGCCGGGAACCCGTTACGAGCAGTACTTC.

The CDR3 region is CASGKGLQSTEAFF. CDR3 DNA: TGTGCCTCCGGTAAGGGACTCCAGAGCACTGAAGCTTTCTTT. The chain has TRBV2 and TRBJ1-1, with D possibly TRBD1 on 5 matching bases. V was cut by 11 bases and J by 4 bases, with 20 bases left in between. The CDR3 length is 14 residues. Germline V gene lookup returns CDR1 SNHLY and CDR2 FYNNEI.

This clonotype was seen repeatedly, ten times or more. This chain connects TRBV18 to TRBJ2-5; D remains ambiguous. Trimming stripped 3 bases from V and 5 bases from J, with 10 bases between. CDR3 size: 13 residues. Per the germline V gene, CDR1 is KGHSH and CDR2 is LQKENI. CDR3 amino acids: CASSPGLWETQYF. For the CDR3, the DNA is TGTGCCAGCTCACCGGGCCTGTGGGAGACCCAGTACTTC.

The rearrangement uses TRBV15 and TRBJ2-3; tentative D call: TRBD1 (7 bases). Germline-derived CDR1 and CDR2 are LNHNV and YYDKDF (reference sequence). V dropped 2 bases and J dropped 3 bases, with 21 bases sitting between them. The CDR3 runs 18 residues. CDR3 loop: CATSRNLPAGGITDTQYF. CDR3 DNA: TGTGCCACCAGCAGAAACTTACCCGCAGGGGGGATTACAGATACGCAGTATTTT.

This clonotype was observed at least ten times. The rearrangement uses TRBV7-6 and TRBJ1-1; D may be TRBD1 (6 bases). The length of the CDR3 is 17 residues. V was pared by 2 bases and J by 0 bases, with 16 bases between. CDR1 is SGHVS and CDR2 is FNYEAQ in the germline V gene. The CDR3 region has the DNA TGTGCCAGCAGCTTACAACCTGGACAGTTAATGAACACTGAAGCTTTCTTT. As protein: CASSLQPGQLMNTEAFF.

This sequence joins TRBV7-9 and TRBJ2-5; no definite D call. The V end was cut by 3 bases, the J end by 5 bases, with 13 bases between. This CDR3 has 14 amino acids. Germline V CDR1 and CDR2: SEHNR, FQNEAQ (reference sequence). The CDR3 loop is CASSLLVDIETQYF. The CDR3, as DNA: TGTGCCAGCAGCTTGCTGGTCGATATTGAGACCCAGTACTTC.

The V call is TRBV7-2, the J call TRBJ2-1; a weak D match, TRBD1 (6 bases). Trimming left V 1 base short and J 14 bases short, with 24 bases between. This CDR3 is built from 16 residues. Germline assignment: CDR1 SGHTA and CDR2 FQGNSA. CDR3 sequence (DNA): TGTGCCAGCAGCTTAGGGAGACAGGTCGCGAACACCGGGGAGTTCTTC. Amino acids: CASSLGRQVANTGEFF.

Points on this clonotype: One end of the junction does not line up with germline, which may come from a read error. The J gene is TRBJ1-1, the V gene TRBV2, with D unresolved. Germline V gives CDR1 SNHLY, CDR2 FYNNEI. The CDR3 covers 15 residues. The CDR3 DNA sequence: TGTGCCAGCAGCGAGGCCAGCGGAGTGAACACTGAGGCTTCGTTT. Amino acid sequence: CASSEASGVNTEASF.

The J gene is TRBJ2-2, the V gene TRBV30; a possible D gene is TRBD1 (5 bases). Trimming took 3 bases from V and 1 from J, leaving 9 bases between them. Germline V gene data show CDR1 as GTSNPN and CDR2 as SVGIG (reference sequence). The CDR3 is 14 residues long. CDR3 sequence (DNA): TGTGCCTGGAGGGTCCAGGGGAACACCGGGGAGCTGTTTTTT. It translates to CAWRVQGNTGELFF.

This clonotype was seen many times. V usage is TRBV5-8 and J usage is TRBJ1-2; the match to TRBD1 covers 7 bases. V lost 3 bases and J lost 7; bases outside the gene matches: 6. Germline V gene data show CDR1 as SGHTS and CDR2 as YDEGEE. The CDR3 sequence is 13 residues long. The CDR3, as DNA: TGTGCCAGCAGCTACGACAGGGTGGGTGGCTACACCTTC. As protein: CASSYDRVGGYTF.

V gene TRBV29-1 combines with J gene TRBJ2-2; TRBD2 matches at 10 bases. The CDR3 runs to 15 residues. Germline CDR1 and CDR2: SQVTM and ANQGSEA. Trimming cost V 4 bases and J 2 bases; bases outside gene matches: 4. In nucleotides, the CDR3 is TGCAGCGTTGTAGCGGGGGGCCTAAACACCGGGGAGCTGTTTTTT. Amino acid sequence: CSVVAGGLNTGELFF.

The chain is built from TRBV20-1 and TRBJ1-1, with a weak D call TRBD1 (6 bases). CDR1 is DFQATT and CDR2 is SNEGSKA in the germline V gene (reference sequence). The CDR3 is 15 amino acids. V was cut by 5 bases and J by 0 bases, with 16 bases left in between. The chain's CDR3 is CSAEAQDSMNTEAFF. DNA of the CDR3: TGCAGTGCTGAGGCGCAGGACAGTATGAACACTGAAGCTTTCTTT.

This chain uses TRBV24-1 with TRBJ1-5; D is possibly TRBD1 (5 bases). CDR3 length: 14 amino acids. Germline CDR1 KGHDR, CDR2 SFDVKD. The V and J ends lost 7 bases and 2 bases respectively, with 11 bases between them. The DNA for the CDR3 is TGTGCCACCAGGCATCGAGGGGGCAATCAGCCCCAGCATTTT. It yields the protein CATRHRGGNQPQHF.

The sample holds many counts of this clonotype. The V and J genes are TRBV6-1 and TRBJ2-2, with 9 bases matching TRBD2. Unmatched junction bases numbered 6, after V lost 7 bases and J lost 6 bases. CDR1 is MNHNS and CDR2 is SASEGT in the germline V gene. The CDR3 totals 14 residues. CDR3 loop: CASKKVAGAGELFF. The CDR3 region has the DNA TGTGCCAGCAAGAAGGTAGCGGGAGCCGGGGAGCTGTTTTTT.

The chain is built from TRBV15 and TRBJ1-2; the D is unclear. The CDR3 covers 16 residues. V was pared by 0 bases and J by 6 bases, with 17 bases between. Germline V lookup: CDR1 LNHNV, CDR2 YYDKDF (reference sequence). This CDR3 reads CATSRDHETVCHGYTF. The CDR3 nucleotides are TGTGCCACCAGCAGAGATCACGAAACAGTTTGCCATGGCTACACCTTC.

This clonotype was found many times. The CDR3 here is CASSSVTGEGAYNEQFF. For the CDR3, the DNA is TGTGCCAGCAGTTCGGTTACAGGGGAAGGGGCCTACAATGAGCAGTTCTTC. This chain connects TRBV6-5 to TRBJ2-1; 7 nucleotides agree with TRBD1. In germline, CDR1 is MNHEY, CDR2 SVGAGI. V was pared by 4 bases and J by 2 bases, with 11 bases of the junction left unmatched. The CDR3 extends over 17 amino acids.

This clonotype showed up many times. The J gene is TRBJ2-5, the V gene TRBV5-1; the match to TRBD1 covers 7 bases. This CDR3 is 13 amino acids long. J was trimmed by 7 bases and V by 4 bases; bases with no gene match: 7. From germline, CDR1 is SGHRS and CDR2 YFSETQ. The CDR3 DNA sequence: TGCGCCAGCAGCGCCACAGGGGTAGCGACCCAGTACTTC. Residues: CASSATGVATQYF.

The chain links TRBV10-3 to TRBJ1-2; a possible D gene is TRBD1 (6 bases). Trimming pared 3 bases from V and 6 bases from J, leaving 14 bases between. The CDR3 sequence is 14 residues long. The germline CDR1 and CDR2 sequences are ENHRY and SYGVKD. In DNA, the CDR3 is TGTGCCATCAGTGATGATGGGGGGCCGCATGGCTACACCTTC. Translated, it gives CAISDDGGPHGYTF.

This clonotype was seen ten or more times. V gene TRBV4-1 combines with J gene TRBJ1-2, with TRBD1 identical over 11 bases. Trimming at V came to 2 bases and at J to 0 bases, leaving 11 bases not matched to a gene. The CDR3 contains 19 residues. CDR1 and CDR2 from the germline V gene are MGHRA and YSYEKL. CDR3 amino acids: CASSQKGLPGQGANYGYTF. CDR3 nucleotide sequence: TGCGCCAGCAGCCAAAAAGGACTTCCGGGACAGGGGGCTAACTATGGCTACACCTTC.

The CDR3 reads CASSSRGGAPNEKLRYREQYV. CDR3 sequence (DNA): TGTGCCAGCAGCTCCCGGGGGGGCGCGCCTAATGAAAAACTACGATATAGGGAGCAGTACGTC. The chain couples TRBV7-6 to TRBJ2-7; the match to TRBD2 covers 8 bases. CDR1 and CDR2 from the germline V gene are SGHVS and FNYEAQ. V was pared by 4 bases and J by 7 bases, with 30 bases of the junction left unmatched. The CDR3 totals 21 residues.

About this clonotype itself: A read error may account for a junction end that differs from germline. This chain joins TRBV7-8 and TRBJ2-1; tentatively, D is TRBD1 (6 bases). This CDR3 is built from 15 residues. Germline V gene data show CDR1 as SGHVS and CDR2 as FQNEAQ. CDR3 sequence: CASSFPGESYNEQFF. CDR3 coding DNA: TGTGCCAGCAGCTTCCCAGGGGAGTCCTATAATGAGCAGTTCTTC.

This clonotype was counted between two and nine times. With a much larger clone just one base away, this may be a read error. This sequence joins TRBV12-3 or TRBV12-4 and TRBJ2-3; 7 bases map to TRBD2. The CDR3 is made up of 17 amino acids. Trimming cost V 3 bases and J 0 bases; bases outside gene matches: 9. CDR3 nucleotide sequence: TGTGCCAGCAGTTTGGCTGGCGCTAGCGGAAGCACAGATACGCAGTATTTT. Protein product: CASSLAGASGSTDTQYF.